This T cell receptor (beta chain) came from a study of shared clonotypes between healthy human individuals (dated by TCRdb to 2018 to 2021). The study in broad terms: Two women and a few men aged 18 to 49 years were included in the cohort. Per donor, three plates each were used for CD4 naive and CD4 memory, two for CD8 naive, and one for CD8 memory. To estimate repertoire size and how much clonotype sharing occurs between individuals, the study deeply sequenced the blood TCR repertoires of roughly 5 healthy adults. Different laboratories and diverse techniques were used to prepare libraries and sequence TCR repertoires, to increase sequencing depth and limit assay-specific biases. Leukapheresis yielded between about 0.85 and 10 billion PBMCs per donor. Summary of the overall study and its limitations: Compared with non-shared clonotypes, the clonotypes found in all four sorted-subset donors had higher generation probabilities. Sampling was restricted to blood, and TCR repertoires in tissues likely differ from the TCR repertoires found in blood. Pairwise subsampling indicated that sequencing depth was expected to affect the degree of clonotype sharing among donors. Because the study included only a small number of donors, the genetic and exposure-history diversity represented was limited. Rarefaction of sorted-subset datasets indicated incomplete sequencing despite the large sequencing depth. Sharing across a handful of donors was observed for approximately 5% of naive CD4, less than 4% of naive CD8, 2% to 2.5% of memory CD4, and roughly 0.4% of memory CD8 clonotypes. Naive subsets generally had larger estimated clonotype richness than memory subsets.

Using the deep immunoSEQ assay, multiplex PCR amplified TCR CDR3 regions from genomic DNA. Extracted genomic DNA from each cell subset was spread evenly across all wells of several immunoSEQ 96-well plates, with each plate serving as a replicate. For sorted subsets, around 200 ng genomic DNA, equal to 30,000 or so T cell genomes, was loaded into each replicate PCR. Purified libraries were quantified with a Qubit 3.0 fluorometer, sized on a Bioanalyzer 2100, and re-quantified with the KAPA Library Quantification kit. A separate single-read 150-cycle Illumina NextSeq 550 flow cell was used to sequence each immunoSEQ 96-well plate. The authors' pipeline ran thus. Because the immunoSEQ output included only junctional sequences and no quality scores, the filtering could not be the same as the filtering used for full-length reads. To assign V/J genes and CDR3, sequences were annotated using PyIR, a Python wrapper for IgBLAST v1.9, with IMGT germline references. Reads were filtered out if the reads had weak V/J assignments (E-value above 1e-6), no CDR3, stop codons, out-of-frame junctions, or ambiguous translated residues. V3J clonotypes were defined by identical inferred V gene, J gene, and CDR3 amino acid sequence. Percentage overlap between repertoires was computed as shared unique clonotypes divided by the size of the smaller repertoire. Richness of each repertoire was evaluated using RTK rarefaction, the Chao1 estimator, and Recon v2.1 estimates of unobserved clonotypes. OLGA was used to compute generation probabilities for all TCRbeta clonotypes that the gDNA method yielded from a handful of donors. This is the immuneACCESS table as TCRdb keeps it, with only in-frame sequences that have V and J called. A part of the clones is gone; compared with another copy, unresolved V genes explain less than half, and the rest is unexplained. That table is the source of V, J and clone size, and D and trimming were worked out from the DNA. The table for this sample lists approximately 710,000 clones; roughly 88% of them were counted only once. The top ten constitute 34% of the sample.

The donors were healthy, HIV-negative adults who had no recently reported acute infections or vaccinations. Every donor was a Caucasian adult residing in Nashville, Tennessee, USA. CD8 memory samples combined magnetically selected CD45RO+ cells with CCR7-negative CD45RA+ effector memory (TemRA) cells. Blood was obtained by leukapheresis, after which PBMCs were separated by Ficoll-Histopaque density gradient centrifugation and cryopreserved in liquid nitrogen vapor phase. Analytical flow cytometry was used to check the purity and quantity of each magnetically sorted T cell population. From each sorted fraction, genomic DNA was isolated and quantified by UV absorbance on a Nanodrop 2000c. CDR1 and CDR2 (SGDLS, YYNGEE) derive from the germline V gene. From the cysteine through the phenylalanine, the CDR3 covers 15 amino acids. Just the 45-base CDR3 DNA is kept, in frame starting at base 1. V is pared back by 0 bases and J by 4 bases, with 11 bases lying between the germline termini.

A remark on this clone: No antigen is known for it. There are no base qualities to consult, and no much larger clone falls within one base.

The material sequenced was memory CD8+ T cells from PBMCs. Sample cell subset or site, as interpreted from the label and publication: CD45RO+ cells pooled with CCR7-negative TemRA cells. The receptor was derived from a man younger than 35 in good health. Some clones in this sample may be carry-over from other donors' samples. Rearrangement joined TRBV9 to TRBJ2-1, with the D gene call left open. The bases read TGTGCCAGCAGCGTAGATTGGGTGGGTTACAATGAGCAGTTCTTC. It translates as CASSVDWVGYNEQFF.